Detailed here is one TCR beta chain. This clonotype was seen only a few times. The antigen it binds to is not known. There are no base qualities to consult, and no much larger clone falls within one base. Data came from an Illumina HiSeq 2500. TCR beta libraries were prepared by quantitative 5'-RACE with molecular barcodes. The authors processed their data as follows. A new computational method based on a probabilistic model of VDJ rearrangement was used to identify disease-linked TCR variants. TCRdb reanalyzed the raw reads on its own, using fastp at Q25 for trimming and MiXCR for clone calling, and kept in-frame beta chains. When rows share a CDR3 protein, they turn into one entry using the most common DNA and genes. TCRdb's processing, not the authors' own work, is the source of the V and J calls. For this sample the table gives just under 350,000 distinct CDR3 sequences, of which about 14% were detected only once. The ten most abundant clones make up roughly 0.99% of the sample.

The germline V gene supplies CDR1 ENHRY and CDR2 SYGVKD. Trimmed from V: 6 bases; trimmed from J: 6 bases; junction bases lacking a gene match: 5. Taken from cysteine to phenylalanine, the CDR3 has 14 residues. Kept here is only the CDR3 DNA, which spans 42 bases and is read in frame from base 1. These data are taken from a study of CD8 T cells in ankylosing spondylitis (TCRdb year 2017). With respect to the entire study: T cell receptor beta repertoires were profiled in healthy donors and ankylosing spondylitis patients so that disease-linked TCR variants could be found. Peripheral blood was sampled, and synovial fluid was also collected from ankylosing spondylitis patients. The full study cohort was made up of approximately 24 ankylosing spondylitis patients and 108 healthy donors. The investigation overall reported the following: The disease-linked clones showed a CD8+ phenotype and occurred at relatively low frequencies in peripheral blood. Some motif variants were previously reported in synovial fluid and blood of reactive arthritis patients, suggesting common disease-initiation mechanisms. A TCR beta motif of 8 or 9 highly homologous amino acid variants appeared characteristic of blood from ankylosing spondylitis patients. According to the report, matched synovial fluid samples from ankylosing spondylitis patients were significantly enriched for the disease-linked clones.

Sequencing was done on a sample of blood, either unsorted or a sorted T cell fraction (not recorded which). The receptor comes from a male donor with ankylosing spondylitis or in good health (not recorded which). The sequence joins TRBV10-3 to TRBJ2-3, and TRBD2 aligns with 11 junction nucleotides. This receptor has the CDR3 CAISQLAGVDTQYF. The DNA sequence reads TGTGCCATCAGCCAACTAGCGGGAGTGGATACGCAGTATTTT.